This TCR beta chain was profiled in a study of tumor and adjacent non-tumor tissue in lung cancer. Study summary: Patients were aged about 30 to 85, about 10 men and 5 women, stage I to III. Samples averaged roughly 4.2 million productive TCRbeta reads each.

The library came from three nested PCR rounds adapted from ARM-PCR protocols. In TCRdb, the multiplex PCR reads were re-called with MiXCR into one record per CDR3 protein. The table includes under 150,000 distinct CDR3 sequences, around 61% detected once. The sample holds a few counts of this clonotype. V was clipped by 5 bases and J by 12 bases, with 14 bases between them. The CDR3 sequence is 13 residues long. Germline lookup yields CDR1 MNHNS and CDR2 SASEGT. This sample's RNA came from whole unsorted tissue. This chain links TRBV6-1 with TRBJ1-6; D unresolved. The sequence was obtained from a man aged 55 to 70 with small cell lung cancer. Sequencing used lung tumor tissue. Here the CDR3 reads CASSTLEGRPLHF. The CDR3 nucleotides read TGTGCCAGCAGTACGTTGGAGGGAAGACCCCTCCACTTT.